This T cell receptor (beta chain) was identified during a study of regulatory T cells in long-lasting Graves disease. The time point here: persistent/refractory GD, antithyroid drugs over 5 years with positive TRAb. The authors made the TCR library using RNA they extracted from PBMCs. Library construction for TCR beta used iRepertoire HTBI primers and Arm-PCR of CDR3 regions. TCRdb called the multiplex PCR reads again in MiXCR, with one record for every CDR3 protein. The repertoire consists of about 470,000 distinct CDR3 sequences, with around 20% occurring once and the leading ten covering about 8.3%. The CDR3 extends over 16 amino acids. Germline CDR1 is GTSNPN and CDR2 is SVGIG (reference sequence). V lost 2 bases, J lost 7 bases, and 10 bases stayed unmatched. This clonotype has only a few counts.

This rearrangement joins TRBV30 to TRBJ1-4, with 10 nucleotides matching TRBD1. The source is a female donor with Graves disease. The sequencing here drew on peripheral blood mononuclear cells (PBMCs), taken when the disease was refractory, from a patient treated with antithyroid drugs. CDR3 amino acids: CAWSSDRGRVTEKLFF. In DNA form, the CDR3 reads TGTGCCTGGAGTAGTGACAGGGGGCGAGTAACTGAAAAACTGTTTTTT.